This T cell receptor beta chain was observed in a study of T cell changes during pregnancy in multiple sclerosis. Sequencing was performed with immunoSEQ multiplex PCR; in TCRdb, only in-frame clones are kept and a portion is missing. Among about 77,000 clones, about 93% were seen once, and the ten largest hold approximately 2.8%. Per germline, CDR1 LNHDA and CDR2 SQIVND (reference sequence). Between the trimmed V and J ends, which lost 5 bases and 5 bases, there was a span of 18 bases. The CDR3 contains 15 residues. The sequence derives from a female donor in good health, enrolled as a control in a pregnancy study. The material was peripheral blood, obtained after pregnancy. The rearrangement uses TRBV19 and TRBJ1-2; D is perhaps TRBD1 (6 bases). CDR3 nucleotides: TGTGCCAGTAGTGCACGGACAGCCTCTTCGTATGGCTACACCTTC. Its protein is CASSARTASSYGYTF.